This entry is about one T cell receptor (beta chain). Its matching antigen is unknown. TCRdb re-derived calls from the reads in MiXCR, one entry per CDR3 protein. Here the sample spans fewer than 1,000,000 distinct CDR3 sequences, about a third being singletons. The sample belongs to a study of T cell repertoires in cytomegalovirus infection. About the study: Carrying CMV and the relevant HLA type showed in public TCR beta signatures.

The germline gives CDR1 MNHEY, CDR2 SVGEGT. The V and J ends lost 4 bases and 1 base respectively, with 10 bases between them. This CDR3 region has 14 residues. This clonotype was sampled from a human donor in good health (CMV status not recorded). Some clones in this sample may be carry-over from other donors' samples. The chain combines TRBV6-2 or TRBV6-3 with TRBJ1-1; D not certain. The material sequenced was cultured CD8+ T cells from PBMCs, taken from culture after CMV antigen stimulation. CDR3 in amino acids: CASSSWTANTEAFF. The CDR3 coding sequence is TGTGCCAGCAGTTCGTGGACGGCGAACACTGAAGCTTTCTTT.